The present T cell receptor beta chain was sequenced within a study of blood T cell repertoires in COVID-19. Across the whole study: Sites in the United States, Italy and Spain provided acute and convalescent COVID-19 samples.

The germline V and J ends were trimmed by 5 bases and 2 bases, with 4 bases remaining between them. The CDR3 has 13 amino acids. Germline CDR1 is LNHDA and CDR2 is SQIVND (reference sequence). Living in 25 or so US areas, the participants were between roughly 18 and 89 years of age. The study assigned cohorts using participant-reported clinical history. Cohort 3 recovery required two negative PCRs, clearance, or symptom resolution. Clones were sequenced by immunoSEQ multiplex PCR, and TCRdb holds only the in-frame ones, with some missing. The table has fewer than 500,000 clones, around 90% seen once. This clonotype originated in a young woman who had recovered from COVID-19. Sequenced material: PBMCs or T cells enriched from blood (not recorded which). V is TRBV19 and J is TRBJ2-6; D not resolved. CDR3 amino acids: CASSQAGANVLTF. CDR3 bases: TGTGCCAGTAGTCAGGCTGGGGCCAACGTCCTGACTTTC.